The 13 T cell receptor beta chains below come from one sample, sequenced in a study of CD8 T cells in ankylosing spondylitis. TCRdb ran MiXCR on the 5' RACE reads and lists one entry per CDR3 protein. This sample carries about 36,000 distinct CDR3 sequences, around 6.2% of them seen once, and the ten largest clones take about 12%. Material for sequencing was blood, either unsorted or a sorted T cell fraction (not recorded which). The receptors stem from a male donor with ankylosing spondylitis or in good health (not recorded which).

This clonotype was counted many times. The genes are TRBV5-1 and TRBJ2-7, with 11 nucleotides matching TRBD2. Germline V CDR1 and CDR2: SGHRS, YFSETQ. The length of the CDR3 is 16 residues. V dropped 4 bases and J dropped 3; count of bases not matched to a gene: 9. CDR3 sequence: CASSPRPGTSGYEQYF. The CDR3 nucleotides are TGCGCCAGCAGCCCACGGCCCGGGACTAGCGGCTACGAGCAGTACTTC. The whole variable domain, filled in from reference TRBV5-1 and TRBJ2-7, reads KAGVTQTPRYLIKTRGQQVTLSCSPISGHRSVSWYQQTPGQGLQFLFEYFSETQRNKGNFPGRFSGRQFSNSRSEMNVSTLELGDSALYLCASSPRPGTSGYEQYFGPGTRLTVT.

In this sample, this clonotype turned up many times. The chain carries TRBV25-1 and TRBJ2-7, with TRBD2 matching over 9 bases. Germline V lookup: CDR1 MGHDK, CDR2 SYGVNS. The V and J ends lost 1 base and 6 bases, in that order; junction bases with no gene match: 22. CDR3 length: 20 amino acids. CDR3 sequence reads: CASSELNGGGSGRGGREQYF. The CDR3 DNA reads as TGTGCCAGCAGTGAATTGAATGGAGGTGGTAGCGGGAGAGGGGGACGCGAGCAGTACTTC.

With regard to this clonotype: A much larger clonotype is one base distant, so this may be a read error. The V call is TRBV28, the J call TRBJ2-4; possibly TRBD1 for D (5 bases). V lost 6 bases and J 7 bases, leaving 13 bases between the germline ends. The CDR3 consists of 13 residues. The germline V gene encodes CDR1 MDHEN and CDR2 SYDVKM. This CDR3 reads CASSWTMGNIQYF. In nucleotides, the CDR3 is TGTGCCAGCAGCTGGACAATGGGGAACATTCAGTACTTC.

This clonotype was counted at least ten times. The chain uses TRBV27 and TRBJ2-3; TRBD1 is a possible D gene (6 bases). The germline CDR1 and CDR2 sequences are MNHEY and SMNVEV (reference sequence). The V gene lost 3 bases and the J gene lost 2 bases, with 15 bases spanning the gap. The CDR3 length is 16 residues. The CDR3 DNA is TGTGCCAGCAGTTTGGTAGGGGGTGGCTACACAGATACGCAGTATTTT. It yields the protein CASSLVGGGYTDTQYF.

This clonotype occurred many times. The gene calls are TRBV5-1 and TRBJ1-3, with 7 bases identical to TRBD1. Germline lookup yields CDR1 SGHRS and CDR2 YFSETQ. CDR3 length: 16 residues. The V gene end was trimmed by 3 bases and the J gene end by 3 bases; junction bases not matched to a gene: 9. In nucleotides, the CDR3 is TGCGCCAGCAGCTCGACAGGGAGGTTGATTGGAAACACCATATATTTT. This translates into CASSSTGRLIGNTIYF.

This clonotype was counted ten times or more. The chain recombines TRBV28 with TRBJ2-2; TRBD2 matches at 7 bases. The CDR3 has 17 amino acids. J lost 2 bases, V lost 4 bases, and 10 bases had no gene match. Per the germline V gene, CDR1 is MDHEN and CDR2 is SYDVKM. The CDR3 here is CASSSHRLAENTGELFF. The CDR3 region has the DNA TGTGCCAGCAGTTCCCACCGGCTAGCGGAAAACACCGGGGAGCTGTTTTTT. Looking up the rest from reference TRBV28 and TRBJ2-2 gives the full variable domain: DVKVTQSSRYLVKRTGEKVFLECVQDMDHENMFWYRQDPGLGLRLIYFSYDVKMKEKGDIPEGYSVSREKKERFSLILESASTNQTSMYLCASSSHRLAENTGELFFGEGSRLTVL.

This clonotype was counted ten times or more. The V call is TRBV10-2, the J call TRBJ2-1; 7 nucleotides line up with TRBD2. The CDR3 spans 14 residues. The junction had 6 bases not matched to a gene; V was cut back by 5 bases and J by 5 bases. Germline V gene data show CDR1 as WSHSY and CDR2 as SAAADI. CDR3 protein: CASSRTRADNEQFF. Here the CDR3 DNA reads TGCGCCAGCAGTCGGACTAGAGCCGACAATGAGCAGTTCTTC.

This clonotype was detected many times. V usage is TRBV29-1 and J usage is TRBJ1-2; 7 bases agree with TRBD1. The CDR3 has 13 residues. The J segment lost 9 bases and the V segment lost 6 bases, leaving 13 bases of the junction unmatched. The germline gives CDR1 SQVTM, CDR2 ANQGSEA. The CDR3 here is CSVDPTGVVSYTF. DNA of the CDR3: TGCAGCGTCGATCCCACAGGGGTTGTAAGCTACACCTTC.

This clonotype appeared many times. The chain is built from TRBV5-1 and TRBJ2-4, with 8 bases matching TRBD2. Germline lookup yields CDR1 SGHRS and CDR2 YFSETQ. J lost 4 bases, V lost 0 bases, and 6 bases had no gene match. The CDR3 loop spans 16 amino acids. The CDR3 region has the DNA TGCGCCAGCAGCTTGGAGATAGCGGGGCCGAAAAACATTCAGTACTTC. Translation gives CASSLEIAGPKNIQYF.

This clonotype was recorded at least ten times. This sequence joins TRBV24-1 and TRBJ2-1; 8 nucleotides line up with TRBD2. V shed 9 bases, J shed 9 bases, and the junction held 9 bases outside the gene matches. The CDR3 covers 13 residues. Germline CDR1 is KGHDR and CDR2 is SFDVKD. This CDR3 reads CATRGGVTSEQFF. CDR3 coding DNA: TGTGCCACCCGGGGGGGAGTCACAAGTGAGCAGTTCTTC.

Ten or more counts support this clonotype. V and J are TRBV6-4 and TRBJ2-1; D ambiguous. CDR3 length: 13 residues. The ends were cut back, 4 bases at V and 4 bases at J, with 8 bases in the middle. The germline V gene encodes CDR1 MRHNA and CDR2 SNTAGT. DNA for the CDR3: TGTGCCAGCAGTGCGGAATCTTACAATGAGCAGTTCTTC. Amino acids: CASSAESYNEQFF.

This clonotype was counted many times. The chain links TRBV25-1 to TRBJ2-7; TRBD1 matches at 7 bases. With 1 base clipped from V and 0 bases from J, the junction kept 9 bases outside the gene matches. In germline, CDR1 is MGHDK, CDR2 SYGVNS. There are 17 residues in the CDR3. CDR3 protein: CASSESPQGRSSYEQYF. In DNA, the CDR3 is TGTGCCAGCAGTGAATCTCCACAGGGGCGCAGCTCCTACGAGCAGTACTTC.

The sample holds many counts of this clonotype. The V and J genes are TRBV18 and TRBJ1-5; D remains ambiguous. The CDR3 is 12 residues long. Between the trimmed V and J ends, which lost 4 bases and 11 bases, there was a span of 12 bases. Germline CDR1 KGHSH, CDR2 LQKENI. CDR3 sequence (DNA): TGTGCCAGCTCACGGGATGCTGGTGCCCAGCATTTT. Translating gives CASSRDAGAQHF.